Given below is one TCR beta chain in context. No antigen is known for it. Focal radiation plus CTLA-4 blockade with ipilimumab was administered to patients who had chemo-refractory metastatic non-small-cell lung cancer. This specimen comes from a study of radiotherapy plus CTLA-4 blockade in lung cancer. Background on the study: The study recorded objective responses in about 20% of patients and disease control in roughly 34%.

Study conclusions and caveats: TCR clones of tumor origin grew in blood after radiotherapy plus ipilimumab.

CDR1 is SGDLS and CDR2 is YYNGEE in the germline V gene. V was clipped by 2 bases and J by 2 bases; unmatched bases: 8. The CDR3 has 16 amino acids. Here immunoSEQ multiplex PCR was the method, and the copy in TCRdb shows in-frame clones only, minus some. The sample includes about 59,000 clones, less than 75% of them seen just once. The rearrangement links TRBV9 to TRBJ2-3; the match to TRBD2 covers 7 bases. The sequencing here drew on peripheral blood, taken from a patient treated with radiotherapy plus ipilimumab. The sequence came from a human donor with non-small cell lung cancer whose response to radiotherapy plus ipilimumab could not be evaluated. As DNA, the CDR3 is TGTGCCAGCAGCGTGGGGCTAAGCGGGGTCACAGATACGCAGTATTTT. Its protein is CASSVGLSGVTDTQYF.